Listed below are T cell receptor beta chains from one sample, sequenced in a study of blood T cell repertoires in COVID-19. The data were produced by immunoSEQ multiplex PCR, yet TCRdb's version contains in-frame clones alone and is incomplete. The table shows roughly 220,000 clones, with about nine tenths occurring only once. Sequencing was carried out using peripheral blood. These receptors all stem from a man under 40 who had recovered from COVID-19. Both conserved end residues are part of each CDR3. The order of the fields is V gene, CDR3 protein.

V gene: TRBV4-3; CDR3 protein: CASSQVIGTGTRGGDQPQHF
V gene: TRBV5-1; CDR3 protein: CASSETGATNEKLFF
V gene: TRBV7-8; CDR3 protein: CASSSDRGSVWNYGYTF
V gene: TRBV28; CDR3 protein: CASSLMGQNYGYTF
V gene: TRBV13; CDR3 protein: CASSSGLGDYEQYF
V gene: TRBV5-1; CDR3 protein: CASTPGGISTDTQYF
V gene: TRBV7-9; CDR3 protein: CASSPGGAYGYTF
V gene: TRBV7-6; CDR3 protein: CASSQKLSSYNSPLHF
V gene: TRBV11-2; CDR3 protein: CASSPINSPLHF
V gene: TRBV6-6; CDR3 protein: CASSLSGRYEQYF